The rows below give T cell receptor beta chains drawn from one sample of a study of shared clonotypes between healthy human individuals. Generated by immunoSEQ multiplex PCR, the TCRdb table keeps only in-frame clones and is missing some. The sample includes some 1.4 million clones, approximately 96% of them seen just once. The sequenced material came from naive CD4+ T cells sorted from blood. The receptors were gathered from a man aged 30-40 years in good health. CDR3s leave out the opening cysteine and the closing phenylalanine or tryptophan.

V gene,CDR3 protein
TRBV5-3,ARSFGLPKNEQF
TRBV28,ASTGQGRTGELF
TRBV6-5,ASRGTGRTGELF
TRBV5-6,ASSLMTGANYGYT
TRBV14,ASSQLGVGTEAF
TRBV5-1,ASSLARSSVHEQF
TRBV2,ASSTQGDTEAF
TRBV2,ASDQEAKNIQY
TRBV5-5,ASSLGVGGSIETQY
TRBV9,ASSRESGTGGMYEQY
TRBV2,ASSERRNTEAF
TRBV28,ASSPVGEETQY
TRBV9,ASSLLGGAENTEAF
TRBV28,ASGTLGQFTYGYT
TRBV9,ASSVAGLEGTQY
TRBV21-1,ASSATTRDRRETQY
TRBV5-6,ASSFVQRGYNEQF
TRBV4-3,ASSQEETSGTKNIQY
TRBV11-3,ASSLGGSGYEQY
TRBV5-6,ASSLLSPNYGYT
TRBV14,ASSQRANTGELF
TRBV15,ATSTLGGRSSGANVLT
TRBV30,AWRTSGTGWGQF
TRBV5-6,ASSPTNNYGYT
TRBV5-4,ASSFGETQY
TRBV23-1,ASSPLSAPRPQH
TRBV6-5,ASSQKGLAGGTRY
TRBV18,ASSPTMASGYTDTQY
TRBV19,ASSIETGFNEQF
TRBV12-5,ASGLGQGSTDTQY
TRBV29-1,SGYAGELF
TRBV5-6,ASSADRGLGWANVLT
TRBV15,ATSRETRRGYT
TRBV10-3,AISEDPRSSGNEQF
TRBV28,ASSPWAGEMNTEAF
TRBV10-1,ASSGKQGAPYEQY
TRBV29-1,SVEVWGYSDTQY
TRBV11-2,ASSLHSGRLGQETQY
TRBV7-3,ASSPWQGRGNEQF
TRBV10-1,ASSLGPTDTQY
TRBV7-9,ASSLLIGPEF
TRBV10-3,AITRDPPPNEQY
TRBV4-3,ASSPVPGQPQH
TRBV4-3,ASSQDIQGKNIQY
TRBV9,ASSVALSYNEQF
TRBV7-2,ASSLVKGGNQPQH
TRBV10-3,AIRGDRGGEQF
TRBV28,ASSFPAGQGSFTDTQY
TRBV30,AWIGQGGETQY
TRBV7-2,ASSKEFGRVNEQF
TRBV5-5,ASSSTGVTNTEAF
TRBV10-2,ASSEPTKQTSGSYNEQF
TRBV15,ATSSRDRDNNEQF
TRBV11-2,ASSLDIGPSNIQY
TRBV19,ASSINRMNTEAF
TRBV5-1,ASCLEPRQGQINEQF
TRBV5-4,ASSLARDPASEQF